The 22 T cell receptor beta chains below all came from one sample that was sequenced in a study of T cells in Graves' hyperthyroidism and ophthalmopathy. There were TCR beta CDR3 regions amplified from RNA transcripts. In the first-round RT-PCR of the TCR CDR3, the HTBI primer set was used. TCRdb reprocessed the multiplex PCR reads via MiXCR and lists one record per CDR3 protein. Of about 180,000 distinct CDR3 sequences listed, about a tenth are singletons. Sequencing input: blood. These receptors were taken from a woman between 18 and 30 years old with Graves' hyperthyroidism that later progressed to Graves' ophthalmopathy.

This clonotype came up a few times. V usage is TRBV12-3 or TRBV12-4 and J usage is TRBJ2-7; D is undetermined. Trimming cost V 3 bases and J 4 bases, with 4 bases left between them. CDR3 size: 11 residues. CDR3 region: CASSLQYEQYF. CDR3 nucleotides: TGTGCCAGCAGTTTGCAATACGAGCAGTACTTC.

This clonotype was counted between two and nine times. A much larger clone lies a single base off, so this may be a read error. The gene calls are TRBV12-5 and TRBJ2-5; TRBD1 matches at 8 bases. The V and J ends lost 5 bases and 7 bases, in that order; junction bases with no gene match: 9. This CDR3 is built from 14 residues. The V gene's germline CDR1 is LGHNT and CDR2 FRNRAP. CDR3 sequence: CASGPGQGEGTQYF. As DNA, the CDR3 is TGTGCTAGTGGTCCCGGACAGGGTGAGGGGACCCAGTACTTC.

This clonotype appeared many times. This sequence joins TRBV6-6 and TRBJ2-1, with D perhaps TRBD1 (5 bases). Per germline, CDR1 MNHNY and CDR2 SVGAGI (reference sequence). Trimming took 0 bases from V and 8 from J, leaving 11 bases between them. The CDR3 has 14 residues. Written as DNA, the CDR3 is TGTGCCAGCAGTTACTCTCTAGGGGTCGATGAGCAGTTCTTC. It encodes CASSYSLGVDEQFF.

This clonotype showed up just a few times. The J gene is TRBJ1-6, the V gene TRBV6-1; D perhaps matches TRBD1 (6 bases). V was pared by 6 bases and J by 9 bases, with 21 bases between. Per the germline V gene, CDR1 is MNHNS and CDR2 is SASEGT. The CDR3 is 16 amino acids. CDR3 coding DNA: TGTGCCAGCAGCCGGGACATCGGGGATGACGGTTCACCCCTCCACTTT. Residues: CASSRDIGDDGSPLHF.

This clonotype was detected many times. CDR3 in DNA: TGTGCCAGCAGCACCCAATACACCGGGGAGCTGTTTTTT. Translated: CASSTQYTGELFF. This chain links TRBV3-1 with TRBJ2-2; D gene ambiguous. The CDR3 has 13 residues. The germline V gene has CDR1 LGHDT and CDR2 YNNKEL (reference sequence). Trimming took 5 bases from V and 3 from J, leaving 7 bases between them.

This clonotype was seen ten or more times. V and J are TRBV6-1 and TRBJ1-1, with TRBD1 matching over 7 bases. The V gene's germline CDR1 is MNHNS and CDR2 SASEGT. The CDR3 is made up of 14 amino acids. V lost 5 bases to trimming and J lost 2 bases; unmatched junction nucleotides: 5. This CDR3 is CASSWAGGNTEAFF. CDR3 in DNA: TGTGCCAGCAGTTGGGCAGGGGGTAACACTGAAGCTTTCTTT.

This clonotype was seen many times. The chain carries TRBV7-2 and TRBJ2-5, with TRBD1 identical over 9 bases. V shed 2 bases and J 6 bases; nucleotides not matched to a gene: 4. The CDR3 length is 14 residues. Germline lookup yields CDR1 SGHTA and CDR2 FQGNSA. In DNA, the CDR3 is TGTGCCAGCAGCTTACCGGACAGGGGAAAGACCCAGTACTTC. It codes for CASSLPDRGKTQYF.

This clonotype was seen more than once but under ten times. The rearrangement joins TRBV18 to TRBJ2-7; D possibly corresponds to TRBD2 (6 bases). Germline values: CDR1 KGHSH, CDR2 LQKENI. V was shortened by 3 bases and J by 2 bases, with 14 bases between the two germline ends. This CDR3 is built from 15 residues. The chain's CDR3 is CASSPGGGGPYEQYF. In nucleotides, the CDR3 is TGTGCCAGCTCACCCGGGGGAGGCGGACCCTACGAGCAGTACTTC.

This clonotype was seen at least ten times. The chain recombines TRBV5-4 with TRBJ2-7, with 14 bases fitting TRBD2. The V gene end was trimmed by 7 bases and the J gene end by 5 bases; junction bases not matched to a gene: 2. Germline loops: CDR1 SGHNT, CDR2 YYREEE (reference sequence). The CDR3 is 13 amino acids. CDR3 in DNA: TGTGCCAGCGGACTAGCGGGGGGAGACGAGCAGTACTTC. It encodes CASGLAGGDEQYF.

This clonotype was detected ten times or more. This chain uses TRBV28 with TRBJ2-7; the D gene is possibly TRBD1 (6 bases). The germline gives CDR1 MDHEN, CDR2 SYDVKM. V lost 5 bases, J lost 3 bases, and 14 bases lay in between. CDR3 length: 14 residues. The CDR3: CASSRGQRHYEQYF. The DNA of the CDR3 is TGTGCCAGCAGTAGGGGACAACGACACTACGAGCAGTACTTC.

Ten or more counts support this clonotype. CDR3 sequence reads: CASRPPGLVAPEQFF. The CDR3 DNA reads as TGTGCCAGCAGACCACCGGGACTAGTAGCACCTGAGCAGTTCTTC. V gene TRBV12-3 or TRBV12-4 combines with J gene TRBJ2-1; 8 bases agree with TRBD2. With 6 bases clipped from V and 9 bases from J, the junction kept 13 bases outside the gene matches. The length of the CDR3 is 15 residues.

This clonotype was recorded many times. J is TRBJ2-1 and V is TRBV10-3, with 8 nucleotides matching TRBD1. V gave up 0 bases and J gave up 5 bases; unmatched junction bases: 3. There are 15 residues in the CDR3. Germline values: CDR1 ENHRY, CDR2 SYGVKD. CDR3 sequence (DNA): TGTGCCATCAGTGAGTCGAGACAGGGGAACAATGAGCAGTTCTTC. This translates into CAISESRQGNNEQFF.

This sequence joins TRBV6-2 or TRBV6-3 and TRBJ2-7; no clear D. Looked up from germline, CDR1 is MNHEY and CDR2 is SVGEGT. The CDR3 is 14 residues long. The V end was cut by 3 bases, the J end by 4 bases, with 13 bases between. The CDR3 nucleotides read TGTGCCAGCAGTTATTCAACAGAACATTACGAGCAGTACTTC. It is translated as CASSYSTEHYEQYF.

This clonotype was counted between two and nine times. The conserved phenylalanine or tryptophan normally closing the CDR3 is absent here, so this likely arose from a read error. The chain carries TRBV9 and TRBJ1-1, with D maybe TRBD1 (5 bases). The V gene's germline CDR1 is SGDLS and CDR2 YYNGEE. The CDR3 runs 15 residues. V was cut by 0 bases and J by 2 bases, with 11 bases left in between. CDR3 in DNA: TGTGCCAGCAGCGTAGCGGGGGTGGCAAACACTGAAGCTTTCCTT. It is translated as CASSVAGVANTEAFL.

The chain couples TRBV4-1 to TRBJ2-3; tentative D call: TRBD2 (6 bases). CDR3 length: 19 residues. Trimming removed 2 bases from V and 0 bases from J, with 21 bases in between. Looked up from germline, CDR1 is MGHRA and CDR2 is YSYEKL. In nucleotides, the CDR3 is TGCGCCAGCAGCCAACTAATACCCGGGACTCACACTAGCACAGATACGCAGTATTTT. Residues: CASSQLIPGTHTSTDTQYF.

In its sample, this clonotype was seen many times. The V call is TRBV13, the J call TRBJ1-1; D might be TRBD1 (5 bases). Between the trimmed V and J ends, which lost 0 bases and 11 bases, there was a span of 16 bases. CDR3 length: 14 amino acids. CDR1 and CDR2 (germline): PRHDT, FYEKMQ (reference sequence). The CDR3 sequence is CASSLGGTRNDAFF. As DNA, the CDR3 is TGTGCCAGCAGCTTAGGGGGGACTCGCAATGACGCTTTCTTT.

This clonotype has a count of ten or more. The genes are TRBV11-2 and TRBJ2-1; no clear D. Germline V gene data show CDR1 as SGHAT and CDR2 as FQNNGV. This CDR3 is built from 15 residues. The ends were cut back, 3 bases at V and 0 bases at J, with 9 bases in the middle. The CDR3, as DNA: TGTGCCAGCAGCTTTGAGGCCTACTCCTACAATGAGCAGTTCTTC. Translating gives CASSFEAYSYNEQFF. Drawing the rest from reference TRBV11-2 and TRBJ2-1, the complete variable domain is EAGVAQSPRYKIIEKRQSVAFWCNPISGHATLYWYQQILGQGPKLLIQFQNNGVVDDSQLPKDRFSAERLKGVDSTLKIQPAKLEDSAVYLCASSFEAYSYNEQFFGPGTRLTVL.

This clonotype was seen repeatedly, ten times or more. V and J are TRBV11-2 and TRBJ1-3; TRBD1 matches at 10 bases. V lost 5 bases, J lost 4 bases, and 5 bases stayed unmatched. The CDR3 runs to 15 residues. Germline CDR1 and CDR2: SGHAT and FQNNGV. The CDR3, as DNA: TGTGCCAGCAGCCCCGGGACAGGGGACGGAAACACCATATATTTT. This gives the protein CASSPGTGDGNTIYF.

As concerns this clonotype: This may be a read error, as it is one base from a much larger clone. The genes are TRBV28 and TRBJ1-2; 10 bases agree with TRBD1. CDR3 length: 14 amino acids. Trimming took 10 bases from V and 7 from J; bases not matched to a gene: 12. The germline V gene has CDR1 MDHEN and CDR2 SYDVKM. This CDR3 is CATRRQGAVCGYTF. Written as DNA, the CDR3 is TGTGCCACTCGACGACAGGGGGCGGTCTGTGGCTACACCTTC.

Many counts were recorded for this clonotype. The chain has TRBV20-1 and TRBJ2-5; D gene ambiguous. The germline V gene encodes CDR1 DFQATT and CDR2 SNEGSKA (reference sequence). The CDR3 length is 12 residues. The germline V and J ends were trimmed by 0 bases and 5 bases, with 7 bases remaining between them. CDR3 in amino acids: CSAREYLETQYF. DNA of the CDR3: TGCAGTGCTAGAGAGTATCTGGAGACCCAGTACTTC.

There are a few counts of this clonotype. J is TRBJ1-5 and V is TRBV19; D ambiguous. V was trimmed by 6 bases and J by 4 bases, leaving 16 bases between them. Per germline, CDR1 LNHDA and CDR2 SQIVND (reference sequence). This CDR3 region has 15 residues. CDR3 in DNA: TGTGCCAGTAGCGCAAACGGGGTTAGAAATCAGCCCCAGCATTTT. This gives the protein CASSANGVRNQPQHF.

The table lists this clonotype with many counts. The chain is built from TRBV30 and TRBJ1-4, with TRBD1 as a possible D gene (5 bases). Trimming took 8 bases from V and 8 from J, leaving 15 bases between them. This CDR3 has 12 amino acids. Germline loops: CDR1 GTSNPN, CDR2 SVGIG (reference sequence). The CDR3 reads CAGQGGREKLFF. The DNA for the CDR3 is TGTGCCGGGCAGGGAGGTAGAGAAAAACTGTTTTTT.